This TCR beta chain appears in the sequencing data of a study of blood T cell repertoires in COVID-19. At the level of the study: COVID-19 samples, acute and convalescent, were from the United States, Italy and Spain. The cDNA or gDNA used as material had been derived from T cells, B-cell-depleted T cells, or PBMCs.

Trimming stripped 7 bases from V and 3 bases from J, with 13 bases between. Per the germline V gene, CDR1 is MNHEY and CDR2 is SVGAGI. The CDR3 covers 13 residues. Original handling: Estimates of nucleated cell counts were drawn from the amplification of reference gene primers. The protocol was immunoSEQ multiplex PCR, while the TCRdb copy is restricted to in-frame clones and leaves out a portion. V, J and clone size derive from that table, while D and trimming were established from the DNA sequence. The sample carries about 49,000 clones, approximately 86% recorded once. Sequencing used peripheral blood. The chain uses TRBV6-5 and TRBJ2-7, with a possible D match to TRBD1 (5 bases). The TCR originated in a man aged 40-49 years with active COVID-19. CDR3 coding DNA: TGTGCCAGCACCCGACAGCCCTACTACGAGCAGTACTTC. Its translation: CASTRQPYYEQYF.